The text below deals with one TCR beta chain. The antigen is not known. The data were obtained in a study of CD8 T cells in ankylosing spondylitis. General observations from the study: Reportedly, matched ankylosing spondylitis synovial fluid was significantly enriched for disease-linked clones. Disease-associated clonotypes exhibited CD8+ identity and were relatively infrequent in peripheral blood. Apparently characteristic of ankylosing spondylitis blood was a TCR beta motif (about eight highly homologous variants).

Germline V lookup: CDR1 MNHEY, CDR2 SVGEGT. V was trimmed by 5 bases and J by 2 bases, leaving 13 bases between them. The CDR3 consists of 14 residues. Libraries of TCR beta came from quantitative 5'-RACE with molecular barcodes. TCRdb reprocessed the 5' RACE reads via MiXCR and lists one record per CDR3 protein. The profile covers 650,000 to 800,000 distinct CDR3 sequences, with around 17% appearing a single time and 19% taken by the ten largest. This chain links TRBV6-2 or TRBV6-3 with TRBJ2-7; D unresolved. The source is a male donor with ankylosing spondylitis. The sequencing sample was made of blood, either unsorted or a sorted T cell fraction (not recorded which). The CDR3 reads CASSPPWAAYEQYF. Here the CDR3 DNA reads TGTGCCAGCAGTCCTCCCTGGGCCGCCTACGAGCAGTACTTC.